A single sample gave rise to the 20 T cell receptor beta chains below, sequenced in a study (dated by TCRdb to about 2015). Cells that were CD4+CD25+CD127-/low were isolated as Tregs. Libraries were made using 5' RACE. For sequencing, an Illumina MiSeq was employed. TCRdb trimmed public reads at Q25 via fastp, called clones via MiXCR and kept in-frame beta chains. Each CDR3 protein gets just one entry, which takes the most common genes and DNA from the rows behind it. Here the sample has 35,000 to 45,000 distinct CDR3 sequences; 22% occur a single time. Jointly, the top ten make up 3.5% to 4.5% of the sample. The specimen sequenced was Tregs sorted from a lymph node. These TCRs come from a female donor with breast cancer.

On this clonotype itself: A much larger clonotype is one base distant, so this may be a read error. The chain carries TRBV7-9 and TRBJ2-7; a possible D gene is TRBD1 (6 bases). The CDR3 is 14 residues long. CDR1 and CDR2 from the germline V gene are SEHNR and FQNEAQ (reference sequence). CDR3 sequence: CASSVDRSSYGQYF. The CDR3 nucleotides are TGTGCCAGCAGCGTAGACAGGAGCTCCTACGGGCAGTACTTC.

This clonotype has a handful of counts. This chain links TRBV30 with TRBJ2-7, with D unclear. CDR1 and CDR2 (germline): GTSNPN, SVGIG (reference sequence). The V end lost 0 bases, the J end lost 2 bases, and 5 bases lay between the germline ends. The CDR3 length is 12 residues. The CDR3 is CAWSVTPYEQYF. The CDR3 DNA follows: TGTGCCTGGAGTGTGACACCCTACGAGCAGTACTTC.

This clonotype has a single count. The chain joins TRBV12-3 or TRBV12-4 to TRBJ2-1, with unresolved D. There are 11 residues in the CDR3. V gave up 11 bases and J gave up 4 bases, with 9 bases separating them. CDR3 nucleotide sequence: TGTGCCTCCGACGGGTACAATGAGCAGTTCTTC. The encoded protein is CASDGYNEQFF.

V gene TRBV11-3 combines with J gene TRBJ2-1; unclear D gene. Germline assignment: CDR1 SGHNT and CDR2 YENEEA. Trimming pared 11 bases from V and 6 bases from J, leaving 23 bases between. The CDR3 spans 15 residues. DNA of the CDR3: TGTGCCGGCTTATCGGCGGTCCAGACTCGCAATGAGCAGTTCTTC. The encoded protein is CAGLSAVQTRNEQFF.

This clonotype was detected only a few times. The J gene is TRBJ1-1, the V gene TRBV14, with D possibly TRBD1 on 5 matching bases. The CDR3 totals 15 residues. Germline V lookup: CDR1 SGHDN, CDR2 FVKESK. V lost 3 bases and J 4 bases, leaving 15 bases between the germline ends. CDR3 coding DNA: TGTGCCAGCAGCCAGAGGGGTCGGGGTCCCACTGAAGCTTTCTTT. Its translation is CASSQRGRGPTEAFF.

For this clonotype: An end of the junction differs from the germline gene, which may be a read error. DNA of the CDR3: TGTGCCAGCAGTTCTCGTTTGGTGGGGACTGAAGCCTTCTTT. It translates to CASSSRLVGTEAFF. This rearrangement joins TRBV28 to TRBJ1-1; a weak D match, TRBD1 (5 bases). Germline assignment: CDR1 MDHEN and CDR2 SYDVKM. The CDR3 loop spans 14 amino acids.

The rearrangement links TRBV5-1 to TRBJ1-1, with D perhaps TRBD1 (5 bases). The CDR3 runs to 14 residues. CDR1 and CDR2 (germline): SGHRS, YFSETQ. The V end was cut by 7 bases, the J end by 7 bases, with 20 bases between. The CDR3 region is CASARGQVLGEAFF. In nucleotides, the CDR3 is TGCGCCAGCGCGAGGGGTCAGGTGTTGGGTGAAGCTTTCTTT.

The V gene is TRBV4-1, the J gene TRBJ1-5; 10 bases line up with TRBD1. Germline V gene lookup returns CDR1 MGHRA and CDR2 YSYEKL. The CDR3 spans 15 residues. V shed 1 base, J shed 6 bases, and the junction held 3 bases outside the gene matches. CDR3 sequence: CASSQGQGAGQPQHF. DNA of the CDR3: TGCGCCAGCAGCCAAGGACAGGGGGCCGGTCAGCCCCAGCATTTT.

About this clonotype itself: A read error may produce the germline difference seen at one junction end. The CDR3 bases are TGTGCCTGCAGTTTAACATGGCGGGAAACCTACGGGCAGTACTTC. As protein: CACSLTWRETYGQYF. The rearrangement uses TRBV28 and TRBJ2-7; TRBD2 might be the D (6 bases). The CDR3 spans 15 residues. CDR1 is MDHEN, CDR2 SYDVKM, per germline.

This clonotype was detected only a few times. A much larger clone differs by one base, so this may be a read error. This sequence joins TRBV3-1 and TRBJ2-2, with D possibly matching TRBD1 (6 bases). From germline, CDR1 is LGHDT and CDR2 YNNKEL (reference sequence). The CDR3 is 13 amino acids. V lost 2 bases, J lost 6 bases, and 7 bases lay in between. This CDR3 is CASSQQGSGELFF. As DNA, the CDR3 is TGTGCCAGCAGCCAACAGGGGTCCGGGGAGCTGTTTTTT.

The CDR3 DNA sequence: TGTGCCAGCAGTTGGATGTTATGGGGTAATGAGCAGTTCTTC. Encoded protein: CASSWMLWGNEQFF. This chain uses TRBV12-3 or TRBV12-4 with TRBJ2-1; D is ambiguous. Trimming cost V 4 bases and J 7 bases, with 14 bases left between them. The CDR3 sequence is 14 residues long.

This clonotype was seen many times. The V call is TRBV4-2, the J call TRBJ2-3; TRBD2 matches 9 bases. The CDR3 extends over 17 amino acids. Looked up from germline, CDR1 is LGHNA and CDR2 is YNFKEQ. V gave up 4 bases and J gave up 4 bases; unmatched junction bases: 12. The CDR3 region is CASSPFDSGGGADTQYF. The CDR3 DNA is TGTGCCAGCAGCCCTTTTGACTCGGGCGGGGGGGCAGATACGCAGTATTTT.

This clonotype was picked up a small number of times. The V call is TRBV29-1, the J call TRBJ2-3, with 7 bases matching TRBD2. In germline, CDR1 is SQVTM, CDR2 ANQGSEA. J gave up 0 bases and V 7 bases, and 7 bases lay outside the gene matches. The CDR3 runs to 14 residues. The CDR3 coding sequence is TGCAGCGCCAAACTAGCGATTAGCACAGATACGCAGTATTTT. Protein: CSAKLAISTDTQYF.

The chain employs TRBV4-1 and TRBJ2-7; 8 bases fit TRBD2. Per the germline V gene, CDR1 is MGHRA and CDR2 is YSYEKL. CDR3 size: 18 residues. V dropped 2 bases and J dropped 7; count of bases not matched to a gene: 19. Here the CDR3 DNA reads TGCGCCAGCAGCCAACCTGCGGACGCGGGAGGACCGCTGAGTGAGCAGTACTTC. Encoded protein: CASSQPADAGGPLSEQYF.

This clonotype was found many times. V is TRBV27 and J is TRBJ1-6; a possible D gene is TRBD1 (6 bases). Trimming removed 4 bases at V and 10 bases at J, with 17 bases between. The germline V gene has CDR1 MNHEY and CDR2 SMNVEV (reference sequence). There are 15 residues in the CDR3. CDR3 sequence: CASSYTGKHDSPLHF. CDR3 nucleotides: TGTGCCAGCAGTTATACAGGGAAACATGACTCACCCCTCCACTTT.

The V and J genes are TRBV7-9 and TRBJ2-7; no definite D call. This CDR3 is built from 11 residues. Germline CDR1 and CDR2: SEHNR and FQNEAQ (reference sequence). The V and J ends lost 5 bases and 2 bases respectively, with 4 bases between them. Here the CDR3 DNA reads TGTGCCAGCAGCCCCGCCTACGAGCAGTACTTC. This encodes CASSPAYEQYF.

V is TRBV20-1 and J is TRBJ1-5; possibly TRBD1 for D (5 bases). CDR3 size: 13 residues. CDR1 is DFQATT and CDR2 is SNEGSKA in the germline V gene (reference sequence). V lost 6 bases to trimming and J lost 1 base, with 10 bases between them. The CDR3 DNA sequence: TGCAGTGCAGCCAGGGACAGCAATCAGCCCCAGCATTTT. This codes for CSAARDSNQPQHF.

This clonotype was seen at least ten times. The gene calls are TRBV5-1 and TRBJ1-5; 11 nucleotides align to TRBD1. In germline, CDR1 is SGHRS, CDR2 YFSETQ. V trimming: 0 bases; J trimming: 1 base; junction bases outside the gene matches: 3. There are 17 residues in the CDR3. Here the CDR3 reads CASSLGTGGQSNQPQHF. The CDR3 region has the DNA TGCGCCAGCAGCTTGGGGACAGGGGGCCAGAGCAATCAGCCCCAGCATTTT.

The chain couples TRBV7-2 to TRBJ2-7; TRBD1 might be the D (6 bases). The V gene's germline CDR1 is SGHTA and CDR2 FQGNSA. CDR3 length: 15 amino acids. Between the trimmed V and J ends, which lost 5 bases and 0 bases, there was a span of 14 bases. CDR3 amino acids: CASSRYRDNSYEQYF. CDR3 nucleotide sequence: TGTGCCAGCAGCCGATACCGGGACAACTCCTACGAGCAGTACTTC.

About this clonotype itself: One end of the junction fails to match germline, which may point to a read error. V usage is TRBV7-2 and J usage is TRBJ2-7; D tentatively reads TRBD1 or TRBD2 (6 bases each). Germline CDR1 is SGHTA and CDR2 is FQGNSA. The CDR3 contains 14 residues. The CDR3 here is CAGSLGGATGEQYF. The CDR3 bases are TGTGCCGGCAGCTTGGGGGGCGCGACGGGGGAGCAGTACTTC.